The next 12 T cell receptor beta chains were all read from a single sample in a study of Graves' ophthalmopathy and Graves' hyperthyroidism. Amplification targeted the TCR beta CDR3 regions, with RNA transcripts as the source material. RT-PCR was first run with HTBI primers, then multiplex PCR in a second round. Via MiXCR, TCRdb re-called the multiplex PCR reads, giving one row per CDR3 protein. The sample contains fewer than 400,000 distinct CDR3 sequences, about 16% of which appear only once. Sequenced material: peripheral blood. Receptor source: a woman aged 18-29 years with Graves' ophthalmopathy.

This clonotype was detected ten times or more. This chain links TRBV11-2 with TRBJ1-1, with D possibly TRBD1 on 5 matching bases. The V gene's germline CDR1 is SGHAT and CDR2 FQNNGV. Between the trimmed V and J ends, which lost 4 bases and 11 bases, there was a span of 29 bases. The CDR3 extends over 17 amino acids. The CDR3 loop reads CASSSISNRGGVRGAFF. The CDR3 region has the DNA TGTGCCAGCAGCTCAATATCGAATCGCGGAGGGGTTCGGGGGGCTTTCTTT.

This clonotype was counted ten times or more. The chain joins TRBV12-3 or TRBV12-4 to TRBJ2-2, with D possibly TRBD2 on 6 matching bases. The CDR3 contains 16 residues. Trimming cost V 7 bases and J 8 bases, with 23 bases left between them. This chain's CDR3 is CASKIRDLGGRGELFF. Here the CDR3 DNA reads TGTGCCAGCAAAATCCGGGACTTGGGTGGAAGGGGGGAGCTGTTTTTT.

The V and J genes are TRBV6-5 and TRBJ2-7; 8 bases are shared with TRBD2. The CDR3 spans 13 residues. Looked up from germline, CDR1 is MNHEY and CDR2 is SVGAGI. V dropped 4 bases and J dropped 5; count of bases not matched to a gene: 4. The CDR3: CASSFGLADEQYF. CDR3 DNA sequence: TGTGCCAGCAGTTTCGGACTAGCCGACGAGCAGTACTTC.

J is TRBJ2-5 and V is TRBV5-1, with TRBD1 as a possible D gene (6 bases). Trimming shortened V by 4 bases and J by 5 bases, and 15 bases separated the two germline ends. The CDR3 has 14 residues. Germline lookup yields CDR1 SGHRS and CDR2 YFSETQ. The chain's CDR3 is CASSETTGMETQYF. CDR3 coding DNA: TGCGCCAGCAGCGAAACAACAGGGATGGAGACCCAGTACTTC.

In its sample, this clonotype was seen many times. The rearrangement joins TRBV18 to TRBJ2-7; 9 bases are shared with TRBD1. The V segment lost 6 bases and the J segment 2 bases; nucleotides outside the gene matches: 5. Germline V gene sequence: CDR1 KGHSH, CDR2 LQKENI. The CDR3 has 14 amino acids. CDR3 sequence (DNA): TGTGCCAGCTCCGAGGACAGGGGAGCCTACGAGCAGTACTTC. Encoded protein: CASSEDRGAYEQYF. Combining the CDR3 with reference TRBV18 and TRBJ2-7 gives the whole variable domain NAGVMQNPRHLVRRRGQEARLRCSPMKGHSHVYWYRQLPEEGLKFMVYLQKENIIDESGMPKERFSAEFPKEGPSILRIQQVVRGDSAAYFCASSEDRGAYEQYFGPGTRLTVT.

This clonotype has a handful of counts. The chain couples TRBV12-3 or TRBV12-4 to TRBJ1-2; D gene unclear. Trimming cost V 7 bases and J 2 bases, with 14 bases left between them. The CDR3 extends over 14 amino acids. In nucleotides, the CDR3 is TGTGCCAGCACGGATAGGGCAGCGAACTATGGCTACACCTTC. The encoded protein is CASTDRAANYGYTF.

This clonotype was detected ten times or more. V is TRBV7-2 and J is TRBJ2-7, with D possibly TRBD2 on 5 matching bases. Germline V gene sequence: CDR1 SGHTA, CDR2 FQGNSA. Trimming stripped 3 bases from V and 4 bases from J, with 10 bases between. The CDR3 totals 13 residues. The CDR3 bases are TGTGCCAGCAGCTTGTTTGAGGGTTACGAGCAGTACTTC. This codes for CASSLFEGYEQYF.

In its sample, this clonotype was seen many times. The chain has TRBV18 and TRBJ1-1; 8 nucleotides match TRBD1. J gave up 8 bases and V 5 bases, and 7 bases lay outside the gene matches. The CDR3 is 13 residues long. The germline V gene encodes CDR1 KGHSH and CDR2 LQKENI. This chain's CDR3 is CASSSSRGPEAFF. In nucleotides, the CDR3 is TGTGCCAGCTCATCGAGCAGGGGGCCAGAAGCTTTCTTT.

This clonotype has ten or more counts. The chain is built from TRBV14 and TRBJ2-5; 7 nucleotides line up with TRBD1. The V segment lost 0 bases and the J segment 4 bases; nucleotides outside the gene matches: 8. CDR1 is SGHDN, CDR2 FVKESK, per germline. The CDR3 is made up of 16 amino acids. CDR3 protein: CASSQDDRQGPETQYF. Here the CDR3 DNA reads TGTGCCAGCAGCCAAGACGACCGACAGGGCCCAGAGACCCAGTACTTC.

This clonotype came up many times. V gene TRBV6-5 combines with J gene TRBJ2-7; D gene unclear. V was cut by 6 bases and J by 2 bases, with 11 bases left in between. The CDR3 spans 13 residues. Per germline, CDR1 MNHEY and CDR2 SVGAGI. Written as DNA, the CDR3 is TGTGCCAGCAGCGGCAGCATGGCCTACGAGCAGTACTTC. Translated, it gives CASSGSMAYEQYF.

At least ten counts were recorded for this clonotype. The rearrangement uses TRBV7-9 and TRBJ1-1, with D possibly being TRBD1 (5 bases). V lost 1 base and J 13 bases, leaving 16 bases between the germline ends. The CDR3 loop spans 13 amino acids. Germline CDR1 is SEHNR and CDR2 is FQNEAQ (reference sequence). DNA for the CDR3: TGTGCCAGCAGCTTAGAAGGGGCAGGGATGGGTTTCTTT. Protein sequence: CASSLEGAGMGFF.

This clonotype was seen ten or more times. A read error is possible here, since a much larger clone lies one base away. The chain carries TRBV6-1 and TRBJ2-5, with a weak D call TRBD2 (6 bases). The germline V and J ends were trimmed by 6 bases and 4 bases, with 24 bases remaining between them. Germline-derived CDR1 and CDR2 are MNHNS and SASEGT. The length of the CDR3 is 17 residues. CDR3 loop: CASRGVAAQIGRETQYF. CDR3 nucleotides: TGTGCCAGCAGGGGAGTAGCGGCCCAAATCGGGCGAGAGACCCAGTACTTC.